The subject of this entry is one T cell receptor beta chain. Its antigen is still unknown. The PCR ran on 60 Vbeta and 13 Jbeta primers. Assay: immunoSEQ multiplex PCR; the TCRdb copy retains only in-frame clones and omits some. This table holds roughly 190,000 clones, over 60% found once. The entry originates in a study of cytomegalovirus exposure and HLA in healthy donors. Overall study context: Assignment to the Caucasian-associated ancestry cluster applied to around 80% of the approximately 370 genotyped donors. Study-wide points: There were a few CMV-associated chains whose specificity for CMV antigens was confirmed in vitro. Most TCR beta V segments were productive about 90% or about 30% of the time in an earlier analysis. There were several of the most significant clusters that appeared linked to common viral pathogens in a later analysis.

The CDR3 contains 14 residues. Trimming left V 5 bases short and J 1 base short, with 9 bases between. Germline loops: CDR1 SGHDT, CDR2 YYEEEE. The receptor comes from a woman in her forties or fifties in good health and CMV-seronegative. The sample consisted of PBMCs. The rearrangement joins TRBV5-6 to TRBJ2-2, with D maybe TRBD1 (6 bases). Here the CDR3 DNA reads TGTGCCAGCAGACACAGGGAGAACACCGGGGAGCTGTTTTTT. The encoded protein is CASRHRENTGELFF.